This entry is about one T cell receptor beta chain. As yet, its antigen is unknown. Libraries were prepared by immunoSEQ multiplex PCR; TCRdb keeps only in-frame clonotypes and omits some of them. The sample lists around 1.4 million clones; approximately 98.5% were seen once. This sample was taken from a study of shared clonotypes between healthy human individuals. In the study overall: Donor ages ranged 18 to 49 years: a couple of women, a few men. Study-level results: The sampled material consisted only of blood, and tissue repertoires are likely to differ.

Per germline, CDR1 SGHDN and CDR2 FVKESK. V gave up 3 bases and J gave up 5 bases; unmatched junction bases: 10. This CDR3 is built from 16 residues. Material for sequencing was naive CD4+ T cells sorted from blood. Specified subset: CD45RA+ positively selected. The receptor comes from a man aged 30 to 39 in good health. The chain employs TRBV14 and TRBJ2-1, with 7 nucleotides matching TRBD1. CDR3 loop: CASSHNTGTVDNEQFF. CDR3 sequence (DNA): TGTGCCAGCAGCCATAATACCGGGACAGTGGACAATGAGCAGTTCTTC.